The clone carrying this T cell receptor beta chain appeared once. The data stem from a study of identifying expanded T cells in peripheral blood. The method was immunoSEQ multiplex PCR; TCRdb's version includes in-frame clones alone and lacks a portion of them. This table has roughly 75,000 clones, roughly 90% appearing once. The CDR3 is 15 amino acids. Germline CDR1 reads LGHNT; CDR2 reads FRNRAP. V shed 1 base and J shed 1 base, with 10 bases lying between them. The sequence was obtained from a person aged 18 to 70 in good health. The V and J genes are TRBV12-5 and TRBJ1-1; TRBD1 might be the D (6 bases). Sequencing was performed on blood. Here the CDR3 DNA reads TGTGCTAGTGGTTTGGGGAAGGACAGGAACACTGAAGCTTTCTTT. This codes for CASGLGKDRNTEAFF.